This T cell receptor beta chain is drawn from a study of glioma-infiltrating T cells after dendritic cell vaccination. Study-wide points: Complete blood and tumor specimen sets were limited to few patients.

Regarding time point: after dendritic cell vaccination, including at tumor progression/relapse. Only in-frame clones appear in the TCRdb table, and some are missing; sequencing was by immunoSEQ multiplex PCR. The table has roughly 80,000 clones, around 86% seen once. The CDR3 extends over 15 amino acids. Germline V gene lookup returns CDR1 WNHNN and CDR2 SYGVQD (reference sequence). The J segment lost 3 bases and the V segment lost 2 bases, leaving 3 bases of the junction unmatched. This clone was detected once. The antigen remains undetermined. The chain recombines TRBV10-1 with TRBJ2-5; 10 nucleotides agree with TRBD2. The clonotype was recovered from a human donor with glioblastoma. The material sequenced was blood, taken after dendritic cell vaccination. The CDR3 region has the DNA TGCGCCAGCAGTGAGACTAGCGGGAAGAAAGAGACCCAGTACTTC. It encodes CASSETSGKKETQYF.